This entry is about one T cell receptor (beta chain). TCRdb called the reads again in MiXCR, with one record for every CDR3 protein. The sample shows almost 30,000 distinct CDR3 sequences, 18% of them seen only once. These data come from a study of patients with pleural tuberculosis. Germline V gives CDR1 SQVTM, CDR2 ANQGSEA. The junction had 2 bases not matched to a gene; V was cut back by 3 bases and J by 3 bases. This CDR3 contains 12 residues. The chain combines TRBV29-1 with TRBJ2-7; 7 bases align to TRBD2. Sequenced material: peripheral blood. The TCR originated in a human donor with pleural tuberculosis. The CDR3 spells CSVEQRDYEQYF. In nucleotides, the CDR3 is TGCAGCGTTGAGCAGCGGGACTACGAGCAGTACTTC.